This TCR beta chain was observed in a study of blood T cells in healthy people across ages. As for this clonotype: Its specificity is not known.

Using a J-beta primer mix together with a sample-barcoded 5' primer, a second PCR was run for roughly 6 to 12 cycles. The study obtained at least 3 million CDR3-containing paired-end reads from every sample. TCRdb re-derived calls from the 5' RACE reads in MiXCR, one entry per CDR3 protein. This sample carries about 750,000 distinct CDR3 sequences, about 53% of them seen once, and the ten largest clones take around 41%. Study-level findings and limits: Across samples, TCR beta diversity tracked strongly with naive T cell percentage.

The CDR3 covers 13 residues. CDR1 and CDR2 from the germline V gene are DFQATT and SNEGSKA (reference sequence). Trimming cost V 6 bases and J 11 bases, with 22 bases left between them. Those donating, healthy Caucasian individuals from Russia, were aged roughly 6 to 90. The chain links TRBV20-1 to TRBJ2-5; D tentatively fits TRBD1 or TRBD2 (5 bases each). Specimen: blood. The clonotype originates from an elderly man in good health. This CDR3 reads CSANGASFGEQYF. CDR3 coding DNA: TGCAGTGCCAACGGGGCTAGCTTCGGTGAGCAGTACTTC.